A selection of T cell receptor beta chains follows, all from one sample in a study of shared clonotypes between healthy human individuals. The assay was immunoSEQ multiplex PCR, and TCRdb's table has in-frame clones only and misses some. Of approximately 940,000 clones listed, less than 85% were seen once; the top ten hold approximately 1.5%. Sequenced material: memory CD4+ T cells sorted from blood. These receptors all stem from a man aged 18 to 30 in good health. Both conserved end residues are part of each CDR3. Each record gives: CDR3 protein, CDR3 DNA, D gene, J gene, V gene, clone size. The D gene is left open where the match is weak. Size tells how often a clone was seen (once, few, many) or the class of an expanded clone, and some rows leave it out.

CASSFDRENTEAFF,TGTGCCAGCAGTTTTGACAGGGAGAACACTGAAGCTTTCTTT,TRBD1,TRBJ1-1,TRBV27,-
CASSSLAYNEQFF,TGCGCCAGCAGCTCCCTGGCGTACAATGAGCAGTTCTTC,-,TRBJ2-1,TRBV4-1,-
CASSFGTGVNCGYTF,TGTGCCAGCAGCTTTGGGACAGGAGTCAACTGTGGCTACACCTTC,TRBD1,TRBJ1-2,TRBV11-2,-
CASSEALAAQETQYF,TGTGCCAGCAGTGAAGCGCTAGCGGCCCAAGAGACCCAGTACTTC,TRBD2,TRBJ2-5,TRBV6-1,-
CASSFGAQSSYNSPLHF,TGTGCCAGCAGCTTTGGGGCACAGAGCTCCTATAATTCACCCCTCCACTTT,-,TRBJ1-6,TRBV5-6,-
CASGGARNQPQHF,TGTGCCAGCGGGGGGGCGCGCAATCAGCCCCAGCATTTT,-,TRBJ1-5,TRBV6-1,-
CASSSDPWFTDTQYF,TGTGCCAGCTCATCGGACCCATGGTTCACAGATACGCAGTATTTT,-,TRBJ2-3,TRBV18,-
CASSLLSGPEAFF,TGCGCCAGCAGCTTGTTATCCGGCCCTGAAGCTTTCTTT,-,TRBJ1-1,TRBV5-1,-
CASRGDGGGSPLHF,TGTGCCAGCAGGGGTGACGGCGGGGGCTCACCCCTCCACTTT,-,TRBJ1-6,TRBV6-1,-
CASAGTVIYEQYF,TGTGCCAGCGCCGGGACAGTGATCTACGAGCAGTACTTC,TRBD1,TRBJ2-7,TRBV10-3,-
CALRPTLGADTQYF,TGTGCCCTGCGCCCAACGTTAGGCGCAGATACGCAGTATTTT,-,TRBJ2-3,TRBV5-4,once
CASSQDGGNTIYF,TGTGCCAGCAGCCAAGACGGGGGAAACACCATATATTTT,-,TRBJ1-3,TRBV14,few
CASSQGATDSYEQYF,TGTGCCAGCTCACAGGGGGCGACTGATTCCTACGAGCAGTACTTC,TRBD1,TRBJ2-7,TRBV18,few
CASNLRQGSGYTF,TGTGCCAGCAACCTAAGACAGGGGAGCGGCTACACCTTC,TRBD1,TRBJ1-2,TRBV2,-
CASSDGRSSKTQYF,TGCGCCAGCAGCGACGGGAGGTCCTCAAAGACCCAGTACTTC,TRBD2,TRBJ2-5,TRBV5-1,-
CASSIRSETFYEQYF,TGTGCCAGTAGTATTCGGTCCGAGACTTTCTACGAGCAGTACTTC,-,TRBJ2-7,TRBV19,-
CASSLGGGETQYF,TGTGCCAGCAGCTTGGGCGGCGGGGAGACCCAGTACTTC,-,TRBJ2-5,TRBV11-2,few
CASSLEVLNEKLFF,TGTGCCAGCAGCTTAGAAGTTCTTAATGAAAAACTGTTTTTT,-,TRBJ1-4,TRBV7-9,-
CASSQPGQLRNYGYTF,TGTGCCAGCAGTCAACCGGGGCAGCTCCGTAACTATGGCTACACCTTC,-,TRBJ1-2,TRBV7-2,-
CASSGSLEAFF,TGTGCCAGCAGCGGGAGCCTTGAAGCTTTCTTT,-,TRBJ1-1,TRBV28,-